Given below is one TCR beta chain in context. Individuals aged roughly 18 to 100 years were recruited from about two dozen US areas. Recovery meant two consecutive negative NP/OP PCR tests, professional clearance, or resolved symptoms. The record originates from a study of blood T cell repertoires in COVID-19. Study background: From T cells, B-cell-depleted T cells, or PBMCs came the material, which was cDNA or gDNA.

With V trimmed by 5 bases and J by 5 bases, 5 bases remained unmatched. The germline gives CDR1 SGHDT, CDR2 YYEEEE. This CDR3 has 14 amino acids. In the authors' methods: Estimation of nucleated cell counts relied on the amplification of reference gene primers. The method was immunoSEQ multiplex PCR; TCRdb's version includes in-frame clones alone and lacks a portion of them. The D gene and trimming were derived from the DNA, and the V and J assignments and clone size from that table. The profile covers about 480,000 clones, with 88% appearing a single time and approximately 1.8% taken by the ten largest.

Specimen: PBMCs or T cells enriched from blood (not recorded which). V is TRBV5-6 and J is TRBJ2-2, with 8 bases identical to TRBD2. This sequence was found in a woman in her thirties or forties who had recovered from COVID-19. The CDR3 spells CASRKRERTGELFF. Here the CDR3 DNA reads TGTGCCAGCAGAAAGCGGGAGAGGACCGGGGAGCTGTTTTTT.